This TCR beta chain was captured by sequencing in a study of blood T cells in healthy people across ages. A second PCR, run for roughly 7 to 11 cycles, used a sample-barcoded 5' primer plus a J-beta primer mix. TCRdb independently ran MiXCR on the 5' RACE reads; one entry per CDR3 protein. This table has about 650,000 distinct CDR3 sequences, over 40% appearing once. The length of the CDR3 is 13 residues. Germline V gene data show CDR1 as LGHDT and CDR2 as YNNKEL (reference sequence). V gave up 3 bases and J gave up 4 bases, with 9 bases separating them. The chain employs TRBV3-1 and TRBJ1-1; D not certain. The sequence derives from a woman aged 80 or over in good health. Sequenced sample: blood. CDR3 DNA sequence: TGTGCCAGCAGCCAGGTGAAGTCCACTGAAGCTTTCTTT. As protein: CASSQVKSTEAFF.